Below are 4 T cell receptor beta chains sequenced from a single sample in a study of blood T cell repertoires in COVID-19. Assay used: immunoSEQ multiplex PCR; TCRdb lists only in-frame clones, some missing. The repertoire consists of just over 300,000 clones, with about 90% occurring once and the leading ten covering less than 2%. What was sequenced was peripheral blood. The origin of the receptors is a woman aged 25 to 39 with COVID-19, enrolled during active disease.

The chain is built from TRBV2 and TRBJ1-6, with D possibly TRBD1 on 5 matching bases. The germline V gene has CDR1 SNHLY and CDR2 FYNNEI. The CDR3 extends over 17 amino acids. Between the trimmed V and J ends, which lost 10 bases and 3 bases, there was a span of 22 bases. CDR3 bases: TGTGCCATCTGGGACCTCAGGACGGGGGTCTATAATTCACCCCTCCACTTT. Amino acids: CAIWDLRTGVYNSPLHF.

The gene calls are TRBV6-5 and TRBJ1-6, with D perhaps TRBD1 (5 bases). Between the trimmed V and J ends, which lost 8 bases and 7 bases, there was a span of 15 bases. The CDR3 consists of 14 residues. Germline CDR1 MNHEY, CDR2 SVGAGI. CDR3 bases: TGTGCCAGCTCGAGGGGTGGGGGGAATTCACCCCTCCACTTT. Translating gives CASSRGGGNSPLHF.

This chain connects TRBV10-3 to TRBJ1-1; 8 nucleotides line up with TRBD1. The CDR3 contains 13 residues. Germline V gene lookup returns CDR1 ENHRY and CDR2 SYGVKD. J gave up 4 bases and V 6 bases, and 4 bases lay outside the gene matches. CDR3 in DNA: TGTGCCATCAGGGACAGGGAGATCACTGAAGCTTTCTTT. Amino acid sequence: CAIRDREITEAFF.

The chain is built from TRBV28 and TRBJ1-3; 10 bases align to TRBD1. Germline V lookup: CDR1 MDHEN, CDR2 SYDVKM. The ends lost 4 bases at V and 7 bases at J; junction bases unmatched: 4. The CDR3 loop spans 14 amino acids. CDR3 coding DNA: TGTGCCAGCAGTTCGGGACAGGGGTGGAACACCATATATTTT. It encodes CASSSGQGWNTIYF.